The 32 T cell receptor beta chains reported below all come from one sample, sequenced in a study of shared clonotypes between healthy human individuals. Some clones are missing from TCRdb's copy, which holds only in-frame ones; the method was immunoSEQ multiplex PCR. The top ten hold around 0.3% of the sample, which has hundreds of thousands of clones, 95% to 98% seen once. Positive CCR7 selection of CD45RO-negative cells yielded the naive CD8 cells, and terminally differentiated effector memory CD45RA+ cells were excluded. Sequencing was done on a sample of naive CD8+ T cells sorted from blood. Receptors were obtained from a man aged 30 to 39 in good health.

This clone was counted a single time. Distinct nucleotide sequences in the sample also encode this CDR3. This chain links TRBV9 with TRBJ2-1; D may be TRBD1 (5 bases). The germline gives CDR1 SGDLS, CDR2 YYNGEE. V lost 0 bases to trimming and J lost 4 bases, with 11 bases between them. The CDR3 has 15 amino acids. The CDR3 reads CASSVEDGAYNEQFF. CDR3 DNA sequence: TGTGCCAGCAGCGTAGAGGATGGGGCATACAATGAGCAGTTCTTC.

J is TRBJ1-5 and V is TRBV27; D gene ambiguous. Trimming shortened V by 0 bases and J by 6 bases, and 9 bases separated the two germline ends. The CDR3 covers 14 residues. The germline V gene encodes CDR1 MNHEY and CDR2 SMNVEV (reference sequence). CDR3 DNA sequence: TGTGCCAGCAGTTTATCCCCCTTGAGTCAGCCCCAGCATTTT. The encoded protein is CASSLSPLSQPQHF.

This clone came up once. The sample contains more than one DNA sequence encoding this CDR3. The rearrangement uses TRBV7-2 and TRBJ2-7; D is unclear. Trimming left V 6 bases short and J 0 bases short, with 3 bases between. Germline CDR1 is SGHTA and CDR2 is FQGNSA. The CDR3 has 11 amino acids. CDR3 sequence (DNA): TGTGCCAGCAGTGTCTCCTACGAGCAGTACTTC. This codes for CASSVSYEQYF. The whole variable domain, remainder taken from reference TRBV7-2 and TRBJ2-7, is GAGVSQSPSNKVTEKGKDVELRCDPISGHTALYWYRQSLGQGLEFLIYFQGNSAPDKSGLPSDRFSAERTGGSVSTLTIQRTQQEDSAVYLCASSVSYEQYFGPGTRLTVT.

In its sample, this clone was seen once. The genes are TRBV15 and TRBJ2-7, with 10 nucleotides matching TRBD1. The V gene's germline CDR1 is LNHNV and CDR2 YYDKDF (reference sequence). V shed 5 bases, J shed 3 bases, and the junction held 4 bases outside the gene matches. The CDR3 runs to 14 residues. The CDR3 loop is CATSHRDRGYEQYF. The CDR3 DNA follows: TGTGCCACCAGCCACCGGGACAGGGGCTACGAGCAGTACTTC.

Here the CDR3 DNA reads TGTGCCAGCAGTTTATCTGCTAGCGGCTACGAGCAGTACTTC. Protein product: CASSLSASGYEQYF. The genes are TRBV28 and TRBJ2-7; 7 bases align to TRBD2. Germline CDR1 MDHEN, CDR2 SYDVKM. V was clipped by 1 base and J by 3 bases; unmatched bases: 3. This CDR3 region has 14 residues.

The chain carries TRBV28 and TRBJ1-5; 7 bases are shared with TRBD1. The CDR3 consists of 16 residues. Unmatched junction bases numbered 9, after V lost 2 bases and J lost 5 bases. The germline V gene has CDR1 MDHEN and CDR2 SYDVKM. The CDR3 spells CASSLEVDRVDQPQHF. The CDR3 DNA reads TGTGCCAGCAGTTTAGAGGTAGACAGGGTGGATCAGCCCCAGCATTTT.

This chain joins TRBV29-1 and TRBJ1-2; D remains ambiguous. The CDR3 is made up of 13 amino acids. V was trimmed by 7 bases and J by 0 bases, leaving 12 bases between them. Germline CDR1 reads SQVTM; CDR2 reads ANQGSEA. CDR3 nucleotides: TGCAGCGCCATGCCCGGTCCTAACTATGGCTACACCTTC. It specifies CSAMPGPNYGYTF.

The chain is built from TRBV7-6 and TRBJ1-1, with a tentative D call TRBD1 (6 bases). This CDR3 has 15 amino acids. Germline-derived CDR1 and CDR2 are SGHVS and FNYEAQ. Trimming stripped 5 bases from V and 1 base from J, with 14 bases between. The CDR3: CASSKSRGENTEAFF. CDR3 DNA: TGTGCCAGCAGCAAAAGCAGGGGTGAGAACACTGAAGCTTTCTTT.

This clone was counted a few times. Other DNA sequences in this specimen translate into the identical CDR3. CDR3 protein: CASSYGETQYF. For the CDR3, the DNA is TGTGCCAGCAGTTACGGGGAGACCCAGTACTTC. The chain employs TRBV6-5 and TRBJ2-5, with D hard to call. Trimming shortened V by 2 bases and J by 5 bases, and 3 bases separated the two germline ends. The CDR3 runs 11 residues. CDR1 MNHEY and CDR2 SVGAGI come from the germline V gene.

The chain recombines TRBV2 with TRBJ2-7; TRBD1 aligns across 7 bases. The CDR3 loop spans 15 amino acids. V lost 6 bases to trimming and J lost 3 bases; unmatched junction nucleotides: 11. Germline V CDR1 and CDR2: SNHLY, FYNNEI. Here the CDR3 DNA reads TGTGCCAGCAGGGATACCTACGACAGGGACTACGAGCAGTACTTC. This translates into CASRDTYDRDYEQYF.

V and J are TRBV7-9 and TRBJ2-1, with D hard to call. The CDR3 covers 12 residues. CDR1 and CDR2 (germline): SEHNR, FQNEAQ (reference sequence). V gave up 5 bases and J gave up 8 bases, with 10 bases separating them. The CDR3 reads CASSPLGDEQFF. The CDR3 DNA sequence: TGTGCCAGCAGCCCACTTGGGGATGAGCAGTTCTTC.

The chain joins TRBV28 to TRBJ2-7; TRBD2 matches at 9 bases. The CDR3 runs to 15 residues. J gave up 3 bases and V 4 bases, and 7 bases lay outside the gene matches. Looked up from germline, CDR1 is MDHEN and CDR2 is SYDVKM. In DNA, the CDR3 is TGTGCCAGCAGTTACCGGGGTAGCGGGAGCTACGAGCAGTACTTC. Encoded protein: CASSYRGSGSYEQYF.

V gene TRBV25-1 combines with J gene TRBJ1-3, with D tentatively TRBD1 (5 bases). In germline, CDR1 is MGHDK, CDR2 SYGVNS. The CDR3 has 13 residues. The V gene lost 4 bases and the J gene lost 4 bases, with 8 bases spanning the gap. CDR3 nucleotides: TGTGCCAGCAGTGGCTACAGGGGAAACACCATATATTTT. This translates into CASSGYRGNTIYF.

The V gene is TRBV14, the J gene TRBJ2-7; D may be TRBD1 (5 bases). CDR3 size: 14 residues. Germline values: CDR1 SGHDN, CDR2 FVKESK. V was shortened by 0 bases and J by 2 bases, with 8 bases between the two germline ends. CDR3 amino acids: CASSQDSQAYEQYF. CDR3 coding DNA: TGTGCCAGCAGCCAAGACTCACAGGCCTACGAGCAGTACTTC.

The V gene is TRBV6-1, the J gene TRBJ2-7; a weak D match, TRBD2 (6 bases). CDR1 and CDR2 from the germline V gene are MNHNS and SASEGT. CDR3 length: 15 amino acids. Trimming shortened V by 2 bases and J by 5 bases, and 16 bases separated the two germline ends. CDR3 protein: CASSELFRRRDEQYF. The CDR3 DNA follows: TGTGCCAGCAGTGAACTTTTTCGGCGGAGGGACGAGCAGTACTTC.

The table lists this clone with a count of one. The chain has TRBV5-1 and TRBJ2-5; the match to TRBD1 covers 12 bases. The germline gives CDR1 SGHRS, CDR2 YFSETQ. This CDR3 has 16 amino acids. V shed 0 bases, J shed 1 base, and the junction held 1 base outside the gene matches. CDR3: CASSLGDRGPQETQYF. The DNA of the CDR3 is TGCGCCAGCAGCTTGGGGGACAGGGGGCCCCAAGAGACCCAGTACTTC.

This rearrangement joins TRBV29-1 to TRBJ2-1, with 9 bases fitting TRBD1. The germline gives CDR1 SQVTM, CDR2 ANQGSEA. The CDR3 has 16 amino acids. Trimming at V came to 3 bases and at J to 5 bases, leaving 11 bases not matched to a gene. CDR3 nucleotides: TGCAGCGTTGAGGGGGACAGGGCTGGGAGGAACAATGAGCAGTTCTTC. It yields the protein CSVEGDRAGRNNEQFF.

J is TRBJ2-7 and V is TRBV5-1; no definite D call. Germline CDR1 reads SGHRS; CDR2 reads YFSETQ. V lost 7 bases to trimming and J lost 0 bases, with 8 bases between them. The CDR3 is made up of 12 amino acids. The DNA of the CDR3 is TGCGCCAGCCTCAGAAGCTCCTACGAGCAGTACTTC. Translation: CASLRSSYEQYF.

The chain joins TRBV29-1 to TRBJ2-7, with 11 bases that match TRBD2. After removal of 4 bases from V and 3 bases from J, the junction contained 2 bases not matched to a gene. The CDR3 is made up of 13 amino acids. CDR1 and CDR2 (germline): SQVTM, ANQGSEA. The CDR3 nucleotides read TGCAGCGTTGGACTAGCGGGGCTCTACGAGCAGTACTTC. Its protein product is CSVGLAGLYEQYF.

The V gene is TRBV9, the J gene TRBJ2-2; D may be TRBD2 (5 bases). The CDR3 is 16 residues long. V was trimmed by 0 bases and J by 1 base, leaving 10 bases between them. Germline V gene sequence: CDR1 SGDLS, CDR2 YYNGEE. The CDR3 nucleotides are TGTGCCAGCAGCGTAGAGGCTAGCCGGAACACCGGGGAGCTGTTTTTT. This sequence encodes CASSVEASRNTGELFF.

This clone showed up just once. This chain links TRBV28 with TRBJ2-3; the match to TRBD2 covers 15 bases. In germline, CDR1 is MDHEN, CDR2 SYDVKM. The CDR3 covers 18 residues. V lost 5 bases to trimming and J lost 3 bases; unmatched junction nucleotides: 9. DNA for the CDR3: TGTGCCAGCAGTCCCTTTTCCGGGACTAGCGGGAGGACAGATACGCAGTATTTT. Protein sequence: CASSPFSGTSGRTDTQYF.

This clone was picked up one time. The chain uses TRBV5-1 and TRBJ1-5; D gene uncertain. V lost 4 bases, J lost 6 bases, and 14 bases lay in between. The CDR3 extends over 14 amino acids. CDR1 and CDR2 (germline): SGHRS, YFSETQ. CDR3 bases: TGCGCCAGCAGCGCAGCTCAAGGGATTCAGCCCCAGCATTTT. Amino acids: CASSAAQGIQPQHF.

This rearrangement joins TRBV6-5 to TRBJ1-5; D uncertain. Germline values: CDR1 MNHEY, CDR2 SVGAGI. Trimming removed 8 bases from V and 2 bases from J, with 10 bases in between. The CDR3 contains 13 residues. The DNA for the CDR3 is TGTGCCAGCGGGTTGGGTCGCAATCAGCCCCAGCATTTT. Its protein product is CASGLGRNQPQHF.

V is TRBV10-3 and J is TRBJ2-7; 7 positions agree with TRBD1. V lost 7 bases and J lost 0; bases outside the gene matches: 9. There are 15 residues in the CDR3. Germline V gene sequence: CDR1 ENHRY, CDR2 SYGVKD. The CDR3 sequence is CAIKPGGSPSYEQYF. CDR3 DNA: TGTGCCATCAAGCCAGGGGGTTCTCCCTCCTACGAGCAGTACTTC.

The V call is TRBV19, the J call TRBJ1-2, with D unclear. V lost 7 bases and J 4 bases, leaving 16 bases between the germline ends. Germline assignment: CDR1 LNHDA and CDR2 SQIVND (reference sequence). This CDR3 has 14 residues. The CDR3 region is CASTPAGQAYGYTF. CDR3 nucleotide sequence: TGTGCCAGTACCCCGGCCGGCCAGGCCTATGGCTACACCTTC.

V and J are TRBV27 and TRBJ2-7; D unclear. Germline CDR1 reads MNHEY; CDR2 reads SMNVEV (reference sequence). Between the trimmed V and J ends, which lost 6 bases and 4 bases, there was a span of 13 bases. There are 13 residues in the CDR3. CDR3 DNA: TGTGCCAGCAGCCTAGGACCGGATTACGAGCAGTACTTC. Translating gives CASSLGPDYEQYF.

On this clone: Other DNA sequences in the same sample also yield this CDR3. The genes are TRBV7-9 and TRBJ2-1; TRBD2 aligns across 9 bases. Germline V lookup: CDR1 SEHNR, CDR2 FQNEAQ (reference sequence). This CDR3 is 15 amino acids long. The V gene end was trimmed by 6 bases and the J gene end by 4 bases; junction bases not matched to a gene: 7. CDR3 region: CASSPTSGPYNEQFF. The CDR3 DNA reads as TGTGCCAGCAGTCCAACTAGCGGGCCGTACAATGAGCAGTTCTTC.

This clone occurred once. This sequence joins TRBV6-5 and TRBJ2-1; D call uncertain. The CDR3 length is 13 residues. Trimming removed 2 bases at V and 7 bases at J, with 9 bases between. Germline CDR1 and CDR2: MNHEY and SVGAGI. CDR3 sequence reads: CASSYGPPNEQFF. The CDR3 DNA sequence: TGTGCCAGCAGTTACGGTCCTCCAAATGAGCAGTTCTTC.

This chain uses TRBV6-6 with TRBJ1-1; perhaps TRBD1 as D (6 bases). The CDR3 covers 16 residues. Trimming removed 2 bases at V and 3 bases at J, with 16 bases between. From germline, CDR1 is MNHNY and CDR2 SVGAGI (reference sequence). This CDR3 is CASSYSPGQPDTEAFF. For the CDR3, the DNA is TGTGCCAGCAGTTACAGCCCAGGACAGCCGGACACTGAAGCTTTCTTT.

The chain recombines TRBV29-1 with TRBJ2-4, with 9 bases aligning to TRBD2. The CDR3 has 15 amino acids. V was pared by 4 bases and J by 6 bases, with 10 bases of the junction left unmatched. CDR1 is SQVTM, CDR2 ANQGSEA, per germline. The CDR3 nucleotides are TGCAGCGTTGGAGGGTTAGCGGGAGATAGAAACATTCAGTACTTC. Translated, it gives CSVGGLAGDRNIQYF.

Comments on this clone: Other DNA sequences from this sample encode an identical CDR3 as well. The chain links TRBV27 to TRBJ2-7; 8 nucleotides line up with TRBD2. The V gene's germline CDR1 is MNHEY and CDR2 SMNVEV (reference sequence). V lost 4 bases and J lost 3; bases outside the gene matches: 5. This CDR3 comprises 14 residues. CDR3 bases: TGTGCCAGCAGTTCAGCGGGGGTAAGCTACGAGCAGTACTTC. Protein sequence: CASSSAGVSYEQYF.

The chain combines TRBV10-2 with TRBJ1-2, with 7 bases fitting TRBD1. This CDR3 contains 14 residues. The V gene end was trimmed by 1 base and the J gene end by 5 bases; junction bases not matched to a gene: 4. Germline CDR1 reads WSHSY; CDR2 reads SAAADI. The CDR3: CASSEWTGTYGYTF. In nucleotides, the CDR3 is TGCGCCAGCAGTGAGTGGACAGGAACTTATGGCTACACCTTC.